The T cell receptor (beta chain) described here comes from a study of blood T cell repertoires in COVID-19 (TCRdb year 2020). As for the study more broadly: Collaborator samples came from the United States, Italy and Spain and covered acute and convalescent phases of COVID-19. Where available, HLA class I and class II types were obtained from metadata supplied by the sample provider rather than from assay-based typing. Samples were obtained from the ongoing ImmuneRACE study (first 160 participants) and from 1,254 subjects provided by 6 global collaborators. The material from the prospective study consisted of cDNA or gDNA derived from T cells, B-cell-depleted T cells, or PBMCs. Deeply sampled blood TCRbeta repertoires from subjects exposed to, actively infected with, or recovered from COVID-19 were included in the dataset. Sample metadata almost always included a de-identified subject ID, COVID-19 status, age in years and sex. The repertoires were released in a freely available public database intended as a resource for research on the immune response to SARS-CoV-2. The investigation overall reported the following: The amount of clinical and demographic metadata varied by source and participant and was provided uncurated.

At the junction V is shortened by 1 base and J by 10 bases; bases outside the gene matches: 1. The CDR3 spans 12 residues, from the cysteine through the phenylalanine. Kept here is only the CDR3 DNA, which spans 36 bases and is read in frame from base 1. The germline V gene supplies CDR1 MGHRA and CDR2 YSYEKL. One collaborating source in Seattle enrolled patients while the patients were actively infected and followed the patients over time throughout the course of disease. Each collaborating institution followed its own protocols to collect whole blood in K2EDTA tubes. For TCRbeta analysis, collaborators shipped samples as frozen whole blood, isolated PBMCs, or DNA extracted from either of those sample types. Details on this clone: The antigen it recognizes is unknown. No clone much larger than this one lies a single base away; base qualities are absent.

TCRbeta CDR3 regions were amplified from genomic DNA using the immunoSEQ Assay, a bias-controlled multiplex PCR. The study's own analysis went as follows. Within the assay, amplification of reference gene primers was used to estimate how many nucleated cells each sample contained. To quantify the absolute abundance of each unique TCRbeta CDR3 rearrangement, sequence reads were collapsed and filtered. For each sample, productive Simpson clonality was calculated by taking the square root of Simpson's diversity index across productive rearrangements. Imported from immuneACCESS, the table was reduced by TCRdb to in-frame sequences with V and J called. These copies leave out some clones; in studies compared against another copy, an unresolved V gene accounts for under half, and the cause of the remainder is not known. V, J and clone size derive from that table, while D and trimming were established from the DNA sequence. The sample profile shows roughly 200,000 clones; 70% to 90% of them were found once. The ten largest clones capture roughly 10% of the sample.

This clonotype was sampled from a woman aged 50 to 65 with COVID-19, enrolled during active disease. What was sequenced was peripheral blood. The chain joins TRBV4-1 to TRBJ2-1; the junction holds 7 bases that match TRBD1. Here the CDR3 is given as CASSQGTGEQFF. The sequenced DNA is TGCGCCAGCAGCCAAGGGACAGGCGAGCAGTTCTTC.